The source of this TCR beta chain is a study of OX40 agonist ivuxolimab in advanced cancers. Findings and caveats of the study: Dosing at 0.1 to 3.0 mg/kg was accompanied by clonal expansion of CD4+ and CD8+ blood T cells by week 6. Expanded peripheral T cell antigen specificity was not determined.

Autoimmune disease history or systemic immunosuppression barred patients. The method was immunoSEQ multiplex PCR; TCRdb's version includes in-frame clones alone and lacks a portion of them. Among about 64,000 clones listed, roughly 90% were seen once. There are 11 residues in the CDR3. The germline V gene encodes CDR1 SNHLY and CDR2 FYNNEI. Trimming pared 7 bases from V and 3 bases from J, leaving 5 bases between. Regarding this clone: What it recognizes is unknown.

V is TRBV2 and J is TRBJ2-3, with D hard to call. The source is an adult with an advanced solid tumor such as melanoma, head and neck, liver or kidney cancer. Here the sequenced sample was CD4+ or CD8+ T cells sorted from blood, taken in a trial of the OX40 agonist ivuxolimab. CDR3 residues: CASTRTDTQYF. The DNA of the CDR3 is TGTGCCAGCACGCGAACAGATACGCAGTATTTT.